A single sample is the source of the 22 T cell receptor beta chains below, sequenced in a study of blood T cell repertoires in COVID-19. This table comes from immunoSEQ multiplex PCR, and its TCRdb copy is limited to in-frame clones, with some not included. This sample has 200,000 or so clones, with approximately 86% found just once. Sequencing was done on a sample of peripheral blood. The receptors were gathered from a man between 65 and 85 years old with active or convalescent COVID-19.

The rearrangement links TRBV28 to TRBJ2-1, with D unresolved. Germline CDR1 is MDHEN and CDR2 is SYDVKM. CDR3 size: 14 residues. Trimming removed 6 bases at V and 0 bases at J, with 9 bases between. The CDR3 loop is CASSGSNSYNEQFF. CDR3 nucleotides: TGTGCCAGCAGCGGGTCTAACTCCTACAATGAGCAGTTCTTC.

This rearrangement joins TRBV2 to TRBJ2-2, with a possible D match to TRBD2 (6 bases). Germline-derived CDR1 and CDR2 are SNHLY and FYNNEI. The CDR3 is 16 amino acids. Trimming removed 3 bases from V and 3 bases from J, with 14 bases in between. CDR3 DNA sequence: TGTGCCAGCAGTGATGTGGGACTTAGCTACACCGGGGAGCTGTTTTTT. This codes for CASSDVGLSYTGELFF.

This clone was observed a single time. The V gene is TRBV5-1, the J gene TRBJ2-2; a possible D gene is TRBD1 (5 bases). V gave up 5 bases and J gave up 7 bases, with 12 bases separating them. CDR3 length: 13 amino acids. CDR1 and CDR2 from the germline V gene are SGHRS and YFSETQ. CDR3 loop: CASSYRLNGELFF. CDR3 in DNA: TGCGCCAGCAGTTACAGGTTGAACGGGGAGCTGTTTTTT.

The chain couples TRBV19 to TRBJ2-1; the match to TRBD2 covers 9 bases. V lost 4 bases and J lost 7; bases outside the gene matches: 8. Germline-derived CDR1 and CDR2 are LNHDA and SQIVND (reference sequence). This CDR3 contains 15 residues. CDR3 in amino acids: CASSRLAGASNEQFF. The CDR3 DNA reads TGTGCCAGTAGTAGATTAGCGGGGGCGAGTAATGAGCAGTTCTTC.

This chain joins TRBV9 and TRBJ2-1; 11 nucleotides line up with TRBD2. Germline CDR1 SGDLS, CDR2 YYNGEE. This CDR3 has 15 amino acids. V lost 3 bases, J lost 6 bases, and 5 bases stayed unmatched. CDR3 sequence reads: CASSETGLAANEQFF. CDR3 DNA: TGTGCCAGCAGCGAAACGGGACTAGCGGCCAATGAGCAGTTCTTC.

As DNA, the CDR3 is TGTGCCAGCAGTTTACCAGACACCCTTATCACTGAAGCTTTCTTT. The encoded protein is CASSLPDTLITEAFF. The chain is built from TRBV28 and TRBJ1-1, with D hard to call. Germline CDR1 MDHEN, CDR2 SYDVKM. The V and J ends lost 2 bases and 4 bases respectively, with 14 bases between them. The CDR3 totals 15 residues.

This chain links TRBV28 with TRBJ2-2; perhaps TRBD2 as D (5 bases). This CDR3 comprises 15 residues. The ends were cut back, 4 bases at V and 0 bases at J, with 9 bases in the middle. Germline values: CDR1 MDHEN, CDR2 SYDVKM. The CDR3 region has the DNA TGTGCCAGCAGTTGGAGCGGAACGAACACCGGGGAGCTGTTTTTT. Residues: CASSWSGTNTGELFF. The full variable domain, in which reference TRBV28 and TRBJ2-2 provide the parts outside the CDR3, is DVKVTQSSRYLVKRTGEKVFLECVQDMDHENMFWYRQDPGLGLRLIYFSYDVKMKEKGDIPEGYSVSREKKERFSLILESASTNQTSMYLCASSWSGTNTGELFFGEGSRLTVL.

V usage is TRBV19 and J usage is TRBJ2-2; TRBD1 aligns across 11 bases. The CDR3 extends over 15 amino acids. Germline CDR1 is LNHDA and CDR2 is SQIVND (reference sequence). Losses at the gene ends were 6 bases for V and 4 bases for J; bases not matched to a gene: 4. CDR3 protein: CASRPGQGVTGELFF. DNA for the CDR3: TGTGCCAGTAGGCCGGGACAGGGGGTCACCGGGGAGCTGTTTTTT.

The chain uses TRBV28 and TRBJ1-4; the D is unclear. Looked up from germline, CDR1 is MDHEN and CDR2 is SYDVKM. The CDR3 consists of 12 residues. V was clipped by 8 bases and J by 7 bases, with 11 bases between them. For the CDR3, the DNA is TGTGCCAGCTGTACTTTGCGTGAAAAACTGTTTTTT. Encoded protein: CASCTLREKLFF.

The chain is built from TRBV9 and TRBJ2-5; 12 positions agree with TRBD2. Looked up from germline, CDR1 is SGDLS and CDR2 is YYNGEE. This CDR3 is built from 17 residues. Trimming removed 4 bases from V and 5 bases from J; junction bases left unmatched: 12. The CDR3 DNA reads TGTGCCAGCAGCTCGGGAGCTAGCGGGGGGGCCGCCGAGACCCAGTACTTC. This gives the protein CASSSGASGGAAETQYF.

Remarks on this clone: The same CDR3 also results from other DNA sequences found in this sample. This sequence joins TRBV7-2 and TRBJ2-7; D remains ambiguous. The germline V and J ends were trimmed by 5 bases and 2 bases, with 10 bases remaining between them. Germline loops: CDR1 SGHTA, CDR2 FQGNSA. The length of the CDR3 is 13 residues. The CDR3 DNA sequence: TGTGCCAGCAGCCCCCCGTCTCCCTACGAGCAGTACTTC. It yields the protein CASSPPSPYEQYF.

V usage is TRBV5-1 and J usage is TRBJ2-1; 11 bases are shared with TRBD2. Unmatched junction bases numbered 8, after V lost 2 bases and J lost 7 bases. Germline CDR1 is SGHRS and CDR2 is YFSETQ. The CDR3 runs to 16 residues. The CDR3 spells CASSLETSGGGNEQFF. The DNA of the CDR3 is TGCGCCAGCAGCTTAGAAACTAGCGGGGGAGGAAATGAGCAGTTCTTC.

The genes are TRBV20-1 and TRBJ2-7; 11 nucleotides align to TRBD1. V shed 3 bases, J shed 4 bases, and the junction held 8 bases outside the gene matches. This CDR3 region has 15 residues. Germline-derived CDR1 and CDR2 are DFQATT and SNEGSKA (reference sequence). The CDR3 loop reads CSASLTGTGGYEQYF. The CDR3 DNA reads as TGCAGTGCTAGTTTAACCGGGACAGGGGGTTACGAGCAGTACTTC.

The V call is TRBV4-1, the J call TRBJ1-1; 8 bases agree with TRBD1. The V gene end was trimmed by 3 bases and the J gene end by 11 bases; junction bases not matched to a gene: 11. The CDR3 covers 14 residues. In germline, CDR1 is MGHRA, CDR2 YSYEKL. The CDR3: CASSQNRGIGGAFF. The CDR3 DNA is TGCGCCAGCAGCCAGAACAGGGGGATTGGGGGTGCTTTCTTT.

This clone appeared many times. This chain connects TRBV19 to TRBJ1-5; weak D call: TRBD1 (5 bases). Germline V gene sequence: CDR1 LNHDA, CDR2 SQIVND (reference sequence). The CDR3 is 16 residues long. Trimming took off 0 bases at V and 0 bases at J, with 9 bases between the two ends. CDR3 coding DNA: TGTGCCAGTAGTATAGACGACAGTTATAGCAATCAGCCCCAGCATTTT. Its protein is CASSIDDSYSNQPQHF. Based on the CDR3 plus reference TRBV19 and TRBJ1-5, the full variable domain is DGGITQSPKYLFRKEGQNVTLSCEQNLNHDAMYWYRQDPGQGLRLIYYSQIVNDFQKGDIAEGYSVSREKKESFPLTVTSAQKNPTAFYLCASSIDDSYSNQPQHFGDGTRLSIL.

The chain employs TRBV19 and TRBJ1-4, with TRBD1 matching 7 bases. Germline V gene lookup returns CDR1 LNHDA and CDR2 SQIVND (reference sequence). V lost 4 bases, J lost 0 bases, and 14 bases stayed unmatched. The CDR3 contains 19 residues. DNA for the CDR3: TGTGCCAGTAGTACCACCGGGACAGCAGTTTCACCAACTAATGAAAAACTGTTTTTT. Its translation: CASSTTGTAVSPTNEKLFF.

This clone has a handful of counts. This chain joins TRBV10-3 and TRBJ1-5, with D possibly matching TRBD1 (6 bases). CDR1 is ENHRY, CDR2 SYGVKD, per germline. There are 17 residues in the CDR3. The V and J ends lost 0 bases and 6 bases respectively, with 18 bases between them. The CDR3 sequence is CAISESNIGGIVQPQHF. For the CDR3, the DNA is TGTGCCATCAGTGAGTCGAACATAGGGGGAATCGTTCAGCCCCAGCATTTT.

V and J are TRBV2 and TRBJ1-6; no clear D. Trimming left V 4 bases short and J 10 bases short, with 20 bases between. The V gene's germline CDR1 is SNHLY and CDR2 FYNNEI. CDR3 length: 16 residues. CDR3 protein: CASSGERATLWSPLHF. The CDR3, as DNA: TGTGCCAGCAGTGGGGAGAGGGCCACTCTTTGGTCACCCCTCCACTTT. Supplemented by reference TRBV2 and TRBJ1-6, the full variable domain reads EPEVTQTPSHQVTQMGQEVILRCVPISNHLYFYWYRQILGQKVEFLVSFYNNEISEKSEIFDDQFSVERPDGSNFTLKIRSTKLEDSAMYFCASSGERATLWSPLHFGNGTRLTVT.

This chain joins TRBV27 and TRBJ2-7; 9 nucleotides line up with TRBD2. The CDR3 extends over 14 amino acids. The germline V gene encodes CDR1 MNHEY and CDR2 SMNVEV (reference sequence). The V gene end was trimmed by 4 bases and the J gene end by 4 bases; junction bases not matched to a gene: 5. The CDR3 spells CASSSLAGGYEQYF. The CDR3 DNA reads TGTGCCAGCAGTTCCCTTGCGGGAGGGTACGAGCAGTACTTC.

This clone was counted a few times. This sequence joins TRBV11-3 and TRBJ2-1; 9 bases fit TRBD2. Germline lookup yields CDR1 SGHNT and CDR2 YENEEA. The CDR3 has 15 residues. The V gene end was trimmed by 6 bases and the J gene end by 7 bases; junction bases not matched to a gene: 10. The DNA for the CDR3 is TGTGCCAGCAGTAGCGGGAGTGGCTTGGGGAATGAGCAGTTCTTC. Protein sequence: CASSSGSGLGNEQFF.

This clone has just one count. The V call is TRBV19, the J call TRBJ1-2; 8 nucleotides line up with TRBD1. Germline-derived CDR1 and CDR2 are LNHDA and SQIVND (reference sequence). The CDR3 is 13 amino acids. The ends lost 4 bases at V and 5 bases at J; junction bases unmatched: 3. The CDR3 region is CASSTDRAYGYTF. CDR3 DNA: TGTGCCAGTAGTACGGACAGGGCTTATGGCTACACCTTC.

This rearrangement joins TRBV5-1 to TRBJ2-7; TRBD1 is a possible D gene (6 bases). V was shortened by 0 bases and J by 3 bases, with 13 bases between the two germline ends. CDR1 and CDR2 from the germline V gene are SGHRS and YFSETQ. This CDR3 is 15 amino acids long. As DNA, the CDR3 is TGCGCCAGCAGCTTGGGGTGGGGGCGAAGCTACGAGCAGTACTTC. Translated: CASSLGWGRSYEQYF.